The rows below give T cell receptor beta chains drawn from one sample of a study of cytomegalovirus exposure and HLA in healthy donors. Data came from immunoSEQ multiplex PCR; TCRdb stores just in-frame clones and leaves some out. This table holds around 220,000 clones, 65% to 90% found once. The source material was PBMCs. The receptors originated from a girl under 18 in good health and CMV-seronegative. The CDR3 runs from the conserved cysteine through the conserved F or W. D genes are given only for firm matches. Clone size is stated in some rows and not others, as once, few, many or a class when expanded.

d_gene	abundance	v_gene	j_gene	CDR3nt	CDR3aa
-	-	TRBV27	TRBJ2-5	TGTGCCAGCAGTTTTGTTTCTAGTGGAGAGCAGTACTTC	CASSFVSSGEQYF
TRBD1	few	TRBV6-4	TRBJ1-6	TGTGCCAGCAGTCAGGGGGCAGGTTCACCCCTCCACTTT	CASSQGAGSPLHF
-	-	TRBV5-6	TRBJ2-7	TGTGCCAGCAGCTCTGGACAAGAATTATACGAGCAGTACTTC	CASSSGQELYEQYF
-	-	TRBV29-1	TRBJ1-1	TGCAGCGCGTCGCGAGCTTTCTTT	CSASRAFF
-	-	TRBV29-1	TRBJ1-1	TGCAGCGTTGAAGGATCGGGGAATCAAGCTTTCTTT	CSVEGSGNQAFF
TRBD1	-	TRBV5-6	TRBJ2-4	TGTGCCAGCAGCTTAGCAGGGGGAAACATTCAGTACTTC	CASSLAGGNIQYF
TRBD1	-	TRBV19	TRBJ1-5	TGTGCCACCTCTCGGGACAGGGGTTATAGCAATCAGCCCCAGCATTTT	CATSRDRGYSNQPQHF
-	-	TRBV6-5	TRBJ1-2	TGTGCCAGCAGGACTGACAGGATTAAGGGCTACACCTTC	CASRTDRIKGYTF
TRBD1	-	TRBV6-1	TRBJ2-1	TGTGCCAGCAGGGGGACAGGGCGCAATGAGCAGTTCTTC	CASRGTGRNEQFF
-	-	TRBV5-6	TRBJ1-2	TGTGCCAGCAGCTTAGCCACAGCAGGTGCTTATGGCTACACCTTC	CASSLATAGAYGYTF
-	medium-sized	TRBV6-6	TRBJ1-1	TGTGCCACCTACCTGCGTGGGGCAGAAACTGAAGCTTTCTTT	CATYLRGAETEAFF
TRBD2	-	TRBV2	TRBJ2-7	TGTGCCAGCAGTGAAGCGGGGCTAGCGGGAGCGGTTGAGCAGTACTTC	CASSEAGLAGAVEQYF
-	-	TRBV15	TRBJ2-1	TGTGCCACCAGTCGTCGGGATGAGCAGTTCTTC	CATSRRDEQFF
TRBD2	-	TRBV28	TRBJ2-7	TGTGCCAGCAGATCTACCCTTTTGACAGGGTATCTAGCGGGGCTAACCTACGAGCAGTACTTC	CASRSTLLTGYLAGLTYEQYF
TRBD2	-	TRBV11-3	TRBJ2-2	TGTGCCAGCAGCCGAGCAGGGACTAGCGAGACCACCGGGGAGCTGTTTTTT	CASSRAGTSETTGELFF
TRBD2	-	TRBV23-1	TRBJ2-7	TGCGCCAGCAGGTTCAGCGGGAGGTTCCGCGAGCAGTACTTC	CASRFSGRFREQYF
-	-	TRBV6-1	TRBJ1-2	TGTGCCAGCCCCGAGTGGAGGGGCCGAGGCTATGGCTACACCTTC	CASPEWRGRGYGYTF
TRBD1	-	TRBV6-6	TRBJ1-2	TGTGCCAGCACTCAGGGGGGCGCCTTGGGTGGCTACACCTTC	CASTQGGALGGYTF
TRBD1	few	TRBV7-9	TRBJ1-1	TGTGCCAGCAGCTGGCGGGACAGTGAAGCTTTCTTT	CASSWRDSEAFF
TRBD1	-	TRBV28	TRBJ2-7	TGTGCCAGCAGTTTAGGCGGGACAGGACGTCGCGAGCAGTACTTC	CASSLGGTGRREQYF
-	once	TRBV19	TRBJ2-1	TGTGCCAGTAGTACTCAGGGATACTCCTACAATGAGCAGTTCTTC	CASSTQGYSYNEQFF
-	few	TRBV6-5	TRBJ1-4	TGTGCCAGCAGTCGAACAGAAGATTTTGAAAAACTGTTTTTT	CASSRTEDFEKLFF